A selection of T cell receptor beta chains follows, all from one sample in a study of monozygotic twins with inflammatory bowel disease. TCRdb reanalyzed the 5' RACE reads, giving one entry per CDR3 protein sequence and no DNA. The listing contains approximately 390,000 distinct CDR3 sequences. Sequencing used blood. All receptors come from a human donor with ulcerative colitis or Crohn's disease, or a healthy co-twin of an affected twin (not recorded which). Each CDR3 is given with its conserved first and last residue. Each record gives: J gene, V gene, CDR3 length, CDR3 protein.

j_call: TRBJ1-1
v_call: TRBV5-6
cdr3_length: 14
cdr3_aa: CASERKRESTEAFF

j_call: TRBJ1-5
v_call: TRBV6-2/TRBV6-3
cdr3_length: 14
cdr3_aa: CASSLRTGESPQHF

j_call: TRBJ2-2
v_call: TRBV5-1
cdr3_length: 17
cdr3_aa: CASSLEVRGRAAGELFF

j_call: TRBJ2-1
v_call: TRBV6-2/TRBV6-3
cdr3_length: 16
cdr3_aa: CASSAIPGGPINEQFF

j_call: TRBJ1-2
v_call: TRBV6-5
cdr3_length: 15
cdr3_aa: CASVRGQGLNYGYTF

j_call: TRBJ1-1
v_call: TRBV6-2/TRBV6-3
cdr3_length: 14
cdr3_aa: CASTQWQVNTEAFF

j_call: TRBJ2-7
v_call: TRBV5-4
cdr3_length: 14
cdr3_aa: CASSHQREPYEQYF

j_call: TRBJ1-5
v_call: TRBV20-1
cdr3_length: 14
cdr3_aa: CSASSTTLVEPQHF

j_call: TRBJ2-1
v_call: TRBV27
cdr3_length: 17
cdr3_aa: CASSQRLAGGHYNEQFF

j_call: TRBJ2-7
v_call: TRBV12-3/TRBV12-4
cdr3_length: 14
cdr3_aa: CASSLGGLSYEQYF

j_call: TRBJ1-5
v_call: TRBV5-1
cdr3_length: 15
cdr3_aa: CASSLTGVGNQPQHF

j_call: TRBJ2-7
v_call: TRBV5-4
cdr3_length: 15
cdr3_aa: CASRREPTEGYEQYF

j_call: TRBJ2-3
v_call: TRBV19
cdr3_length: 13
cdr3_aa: CASRAVGADTQYF

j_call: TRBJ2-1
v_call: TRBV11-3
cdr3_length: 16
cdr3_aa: CASSHHGTFSYNEQFF

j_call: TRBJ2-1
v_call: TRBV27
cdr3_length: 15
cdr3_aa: CASSASGITYNEQFF

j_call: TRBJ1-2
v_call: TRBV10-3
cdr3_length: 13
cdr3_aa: CAINGGGVSGYTF

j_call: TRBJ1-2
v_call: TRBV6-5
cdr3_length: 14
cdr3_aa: CASSPRGLWYGYTF

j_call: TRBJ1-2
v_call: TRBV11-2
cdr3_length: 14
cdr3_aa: CASSSPSIQYGYTF

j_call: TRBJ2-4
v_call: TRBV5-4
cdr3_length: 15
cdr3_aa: CASSTAGGPKGIQYF

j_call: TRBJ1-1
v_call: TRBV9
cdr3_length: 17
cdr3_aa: CASSPRSPLNLNTEAFF

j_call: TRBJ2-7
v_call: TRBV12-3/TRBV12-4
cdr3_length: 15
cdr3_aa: CASSLTRQGEYEQYF

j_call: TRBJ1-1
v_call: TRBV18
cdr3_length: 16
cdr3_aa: CASSPYPGTVNTEAFF